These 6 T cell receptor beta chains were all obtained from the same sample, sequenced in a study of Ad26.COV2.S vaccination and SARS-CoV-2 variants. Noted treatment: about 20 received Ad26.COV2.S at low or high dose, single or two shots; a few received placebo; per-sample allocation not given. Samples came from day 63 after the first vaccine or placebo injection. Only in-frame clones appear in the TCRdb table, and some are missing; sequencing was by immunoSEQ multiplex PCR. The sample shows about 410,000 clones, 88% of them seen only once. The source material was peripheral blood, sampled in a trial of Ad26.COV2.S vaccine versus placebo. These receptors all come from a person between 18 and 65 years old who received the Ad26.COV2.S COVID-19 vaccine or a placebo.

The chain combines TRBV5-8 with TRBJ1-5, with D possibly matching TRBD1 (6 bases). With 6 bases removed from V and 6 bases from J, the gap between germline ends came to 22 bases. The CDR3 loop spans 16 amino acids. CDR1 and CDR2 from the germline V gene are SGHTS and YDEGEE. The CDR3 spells CASTPGGREIIQPQHF. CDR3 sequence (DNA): TGTGCCAGCACTCCCGGGGGCAGGGAGATCATTCAGCCCCAGCATTTT.

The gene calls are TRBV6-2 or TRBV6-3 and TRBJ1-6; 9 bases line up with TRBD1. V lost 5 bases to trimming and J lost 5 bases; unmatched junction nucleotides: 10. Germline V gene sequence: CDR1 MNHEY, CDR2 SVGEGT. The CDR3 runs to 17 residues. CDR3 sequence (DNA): TGTGCCAGCAGTATACCGCAGGGACAGGGTGATAATTCACCCCTCCACTTT. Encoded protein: CASSIPQGQGDNSPLHF.

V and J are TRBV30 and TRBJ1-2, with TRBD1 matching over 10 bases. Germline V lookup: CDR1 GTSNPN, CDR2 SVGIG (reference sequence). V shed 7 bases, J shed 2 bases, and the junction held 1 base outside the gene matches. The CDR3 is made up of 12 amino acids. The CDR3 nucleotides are TGTGCCTCGGACAGGGGGAACTATGGCTACACCTTC. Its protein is CASDRGNYGYTF.

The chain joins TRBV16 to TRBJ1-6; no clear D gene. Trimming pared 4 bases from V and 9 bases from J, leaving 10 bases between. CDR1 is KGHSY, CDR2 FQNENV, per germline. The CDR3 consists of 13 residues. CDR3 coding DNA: TGTGCCAGCAGCCGAGGAGGGTTTTCACCCCTCCACTTT. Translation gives CASSRGGFSPLHF.

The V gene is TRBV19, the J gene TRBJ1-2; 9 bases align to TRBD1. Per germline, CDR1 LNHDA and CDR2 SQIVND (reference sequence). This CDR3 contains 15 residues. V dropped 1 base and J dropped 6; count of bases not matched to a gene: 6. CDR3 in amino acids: CASSIGGTGRNGYTF. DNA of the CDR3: TGTGCCAGTAGTATAGGGGGGACAGGGAGAAATGGCTACACCTTC. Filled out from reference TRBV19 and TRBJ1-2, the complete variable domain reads DGGITQSPKYLFRKEGQNVTLSCEQNLNHDAMYWYRQDPGQGLRLIYYSQIVNDFQKGDIAEGYSVSREKKESFPLTVTSAQKNPTAFYLCASSIGGTGRNGYTFGSGTRLTVV.

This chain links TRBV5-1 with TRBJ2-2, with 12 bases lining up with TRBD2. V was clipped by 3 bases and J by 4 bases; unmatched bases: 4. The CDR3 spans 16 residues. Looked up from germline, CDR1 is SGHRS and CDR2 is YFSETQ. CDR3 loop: CASSSLAGGPTGELFF. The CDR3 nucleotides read TGCGCCAGCAGCTCCCTAGCGGGGGGGCCCACCGGGGAGCTGTTTTTT.